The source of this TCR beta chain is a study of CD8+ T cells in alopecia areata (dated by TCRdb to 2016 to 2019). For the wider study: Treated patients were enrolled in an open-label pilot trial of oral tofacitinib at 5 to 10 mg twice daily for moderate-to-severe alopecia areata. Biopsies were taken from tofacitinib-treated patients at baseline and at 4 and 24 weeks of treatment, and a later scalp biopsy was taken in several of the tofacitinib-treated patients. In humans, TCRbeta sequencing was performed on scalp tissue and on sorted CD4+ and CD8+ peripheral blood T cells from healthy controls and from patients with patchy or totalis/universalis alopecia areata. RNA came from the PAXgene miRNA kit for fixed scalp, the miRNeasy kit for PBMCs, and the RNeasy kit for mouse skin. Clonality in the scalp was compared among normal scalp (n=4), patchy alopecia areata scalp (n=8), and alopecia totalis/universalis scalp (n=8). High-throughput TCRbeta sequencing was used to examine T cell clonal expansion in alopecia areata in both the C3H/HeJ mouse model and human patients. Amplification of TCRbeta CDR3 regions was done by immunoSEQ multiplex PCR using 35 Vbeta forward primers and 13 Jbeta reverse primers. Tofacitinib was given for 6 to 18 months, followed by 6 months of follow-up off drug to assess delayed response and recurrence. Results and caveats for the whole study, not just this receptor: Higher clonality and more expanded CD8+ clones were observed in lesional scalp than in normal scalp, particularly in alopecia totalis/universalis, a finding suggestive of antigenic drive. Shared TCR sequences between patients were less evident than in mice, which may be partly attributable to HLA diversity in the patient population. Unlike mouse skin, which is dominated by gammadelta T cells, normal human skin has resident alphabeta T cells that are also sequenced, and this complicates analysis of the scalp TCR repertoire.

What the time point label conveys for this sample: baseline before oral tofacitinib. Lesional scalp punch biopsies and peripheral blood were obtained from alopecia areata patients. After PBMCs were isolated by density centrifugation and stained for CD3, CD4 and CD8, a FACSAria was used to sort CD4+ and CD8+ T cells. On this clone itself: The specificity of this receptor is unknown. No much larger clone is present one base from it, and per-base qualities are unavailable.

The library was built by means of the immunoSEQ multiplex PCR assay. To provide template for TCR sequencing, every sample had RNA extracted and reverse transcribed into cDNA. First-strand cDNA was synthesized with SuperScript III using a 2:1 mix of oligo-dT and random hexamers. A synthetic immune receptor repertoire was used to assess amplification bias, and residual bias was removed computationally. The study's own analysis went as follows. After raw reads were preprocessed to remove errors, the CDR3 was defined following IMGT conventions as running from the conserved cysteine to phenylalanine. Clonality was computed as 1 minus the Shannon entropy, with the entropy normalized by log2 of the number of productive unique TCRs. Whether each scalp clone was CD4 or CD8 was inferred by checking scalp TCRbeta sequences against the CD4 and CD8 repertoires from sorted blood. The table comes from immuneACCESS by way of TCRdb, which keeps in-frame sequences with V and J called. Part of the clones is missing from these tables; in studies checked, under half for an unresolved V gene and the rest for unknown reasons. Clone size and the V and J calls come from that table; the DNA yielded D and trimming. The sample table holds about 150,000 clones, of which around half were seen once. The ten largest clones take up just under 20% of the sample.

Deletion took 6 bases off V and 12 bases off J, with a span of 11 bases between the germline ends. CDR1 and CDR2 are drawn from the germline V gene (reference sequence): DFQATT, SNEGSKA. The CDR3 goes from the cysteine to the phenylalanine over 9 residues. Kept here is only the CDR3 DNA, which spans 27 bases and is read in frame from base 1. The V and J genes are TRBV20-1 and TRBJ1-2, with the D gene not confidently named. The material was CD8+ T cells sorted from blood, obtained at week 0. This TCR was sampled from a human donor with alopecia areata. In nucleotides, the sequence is TGCAGTGCCAAGGGCCCCAACACCTTC. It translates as CSAKGPNTF.